This entry lists 29 T cell receptor beta chains sequenced from one sample in a study of blood T cells in healthy people across ages. It was with a sample-barcoded 5' primer and a J-beta primer mix that a second PCR of roughly 6 to 11 cycles was run. TCRdb re-called the 5' RACE reads through MiXCR, storing one row per CDR3 protein. The table has about 1.8 million distinct CDR3 sequences, around half seen once. Source material: blood. The receptors derive from a woman between 40 and 50 years old in good health.

There are a few counts of this clonotype. The chain carries TRBV2 and TRBJ2-7; 7 nucleotides line up with TRBD1. The V segment lost 2 bases and the J segment 10 bases; nucleotides outside the gene matches: 14. Germline values: CDR1 SNHLY, CDR2 FYNNEI. This CDR3 has 15 amino acids. CDR3 DNA sequence: TGTGCCAGCAGTGAATTCCAGGTGGACAGGTCGCCCCAGTACTTC. Translation: CASSEFQVDRSPQYF.

The chain joins TRBV7-2 to TRBJ1-2; D not certain. V was cut by 0 bases and J by 1 base, with 9 bases left in between. The germline CDR1 and CDR2 sequences are SGHTA and FQGNSA. The CDR3 runs 15 residues. The CDR3 loop reads CASSLAIADNYGYTF. CDR3 nucleotides: TGTGCCAGCAGCTTAGCGATCGCTGATAACTATGGCTACACCTTC.

The rearrangement links TRBV6-6 to TRBJ2-3; the D call may be TRBD1 or TRBD2 (5 bases each). V was clipped by 0 bases and J by 3 bases, with 13 bases between them. This CDR3 is built from 16 residues. Germline loops: CDR1 MNHNY, CDR2 SVGAGI (reference sequence). The CDR3 is CASSYSLGTKTDTQYF. The CDR3 region has the DNA TGTGCCAGCAGTTACTCGCTCGGGACCAAGACAGATACGCAGTATTTT.

The chain uses TRBV28 and TRBJ1-5, with 7 bases aligning to TRBD1. Germline assignment: CDR1 MDHEN and CDR2 SYDVKM. The CDR3 is 15 residues long. V dropped 6 bases and J dropped 3; count of bases not matched to a gene: 8. The CDR3 here is CASRLTGTPNQPQHF. The DNA for the CDR3 is TGTGCCAGCAGGTTGACAGGGACTCCCAATCAGCCCCAGCATTTT.

The chain joins TRBV9 to TRBJ1-1, with 8 bases that match TRBD1. The germline V gene encodes CDR1 SGDLS and CDR2 YYNGEE. The CDR3 is made up of 15 amino acids. Trimming removed 4 bases from V and 2 bases from J; junction bases left unmatched: 7. The CDR3 DNA is TGTGCCAGCAGCACCGGGGACAGGACCAACACTGAAGCTTTCTTT. It yields the protein CASSTGDRTNTEAFF.

V and J are TRBV3-1 and TRBJ1-1, with unresolved D. This CDR3 region has 14 residues. The germline CDR1 and CDR2 sequences are LGHDT and YNNKEL (reference sequence). V was trimmed by 2 bases and J by 1 base, leaving 8 bases between them. CDR3 amino acids: CASSQRRSNTEAFF. The CDR3 DNA reads as TGTGCCAGCAGCCAAAGGCGCTCGAACACTGAAGCTTTCTTT.

In this sample, this clonotype turned up a few times. V usage is TRBV25-1 and J usage is TRBJ1-1; unclear D gene. The V end was cut by 8 bases, the J end by 1 base, with 8 bases between. The CDR3 has 12 residues. Germline CDR1 is MGHDK and CDR2 is SYGVNS. CDR3: CASHDGNTEAFF. The CDR3 DNA is TGTGCCAGCCATGATGGGAACACTGAAGCTTTCTTT.

The chain uses TRBV5-6 and TRBJ2-4; D might be TRBD2 (5 bases). The CDR3 sequence is 14 residues long. V was cut by 1 base and J by 13 bases, with 18 bases left in between. Germline V gene lookup returns CDR1 SGHDT and CDR2 YYEEEE. The CDR3 sequence is CASSLKPRGHEQYF. In nucleotides, the CDR3 is TGTGCCAGCAGCTTGAAACCCCGGGGTCATGAGCAGTACTTC.

V and J are TRBV6-2 or TRBV6-3 and TRBJ2-5; 11 bases match TRBD1. The CDR3 spans 15 residues. Germline V gives CDR1 MNHEY, CDR2 SVGEGT. V lost 6 bases, J lost 3 bases, and 6 bases stayed unmatched. CDR3 sequence: CASSYRTGGKETQYF. The CDR3 DNA sequence: TGTGCCAGCAGCTACCGGACAGGGGGCAAAGAGACCCAGTACTTC.

This clonotype showed up just once. The rearrangement uses TRBV9 and TRBJ1-4; D is unresolved. The CDR3 runs 14 residues. Germline lookup yields CDR1 SGDLS and CDR2 YYNGEE. Trimming shortened V by 1 base and J by 7 bases, and 11 bases separated the two germline ends. The CDR3 DNA reads as TGTGCCAGCAGCGTATTCGGAAGTAGTGAAAAACTGTTTTTT. Translating gives CASSVFGSSEKLFF.

The chain has TRBV7-3 and TRBJ1-1; D unclear. The CDR3 length is 13 residues. Germline-derived CDR1 and CDR2 are SGHTA and FQGTGA. V was shortened by 1 base and J by 4 bases, with 7 bases between the two germline ends. The CDR3 region has the DNA TGTGCCAGCAGCTTAAACCCGGGCACTGAAGCTTTCTTT. Residues: CASSLNPGTEAFF. The complete variable domain, with remaining parts taken from reference TRBV7-3 and TRBJ1-1, reads GAGVSQTPSNKVTEKGKYVELRCDPISGHTALYWYRQSLGQGPEFLIYFQGTGAADDSGLPNDRFFAVRPEGSVSTLKIQRTERGDSAVYLCASSLNPGTEAFFGQGTRLTVV.

V and J are TRBV27 and TRBJ2-7; D unresolved. From germline, CDR1 is MNHEY and CDR2 SMNVEV (reference sequence). The V end lost 5 bases, the J end lost 2 bases, and 13 bases lay between the germline ends. The CDR3 is made up of 14 amino acids. CDR3 DNA sequence: TGTGCCAGCAGTCAAGTGGGCAGGACCTACGAGCAGTACTTC. Translated: CASSQVGRTYEQYF.

In its sample, this clonotype was seen a few times. The chain links TRBV7-9 to TRBJ2-1; 8 positions agree with TRBD2. The CDR3 extends over 16 amino acids. With V trimmed by 5 bases and J by 8 bases, 14 bases remained unmatched. Per germline, CDR1 SEHNR and CDR2 FQNEAQ (reference sequence). CDR3 sequence reads: CASSTSTGGPFDEQFF. In DNA, the CDR3 is TGTGCCAGCAGCACCTCAACGGGGGGGCCCTTCGATGAGCAGTTCTTC. Full variable domain (outside the CDR3, taken from reference TRBV7-9 and TRBJ2-1): DTGVSQNPRHKITKRGQNVTFRCDPISEHNRLYWYRQTLGQGPEFLTYFQNEAQLEKSRLLSDRFSAERPKGSFSTLEIQRTEQGDSAMYLCASSTSTGGPFDEQFFGPGTRLTVL.

This clonotype was seen only a few times. This chain links TRBV20-1 with TRBJ2-7; no clear D gene. Germline-derived CDR1 and CDR2 are DFQATT and SNEGSKA (reference sequence). This CDR3 is 14 amino acids long. V was clipped by 5 bases and J by 1 base, with 15 bases between them. The CDR3 here is CSAADAAGSYEQYF. The CDR3 DNA sequence: TGCAGTGCTGCCGACGCGGCAGGATCCTACGAGCAGTACTTC.

V and J are TRBV5-1 and TRBJ1-4, with 7 nucleotides matching TRBD1. Per the germline V gene, CDR1 is SGHRS and CDR2 is YFSETQ. Trimming cost V 6 bases and J 4 bases; bases outside gene matches: 6. The CDR3 has 14 amino acids. The CDR3 DNA sequence: TGCGCCAGCATGACTGGGACAGATAATGAAAAACTGTTTTTT. Its translation is CASMTGTDNEKLFF.

The chain uses TRBV7-2 and TRBJ1-5, with D maybe TRBD1 (6 bases). Germline V gene sequence: CDR1 SGHTA, CDR2 FQGNSA. With 1 base removed from V and 2 bases from J, the gap between germline ends came to 9 bases. This CDR3 is built from 15 residues. CDR3 amino acids: CASSLGRQGNQPQHF. In nucleotides, the CDR3 is TGTGCCAGCAGCTTAGGGCGACAGGGCAATCAGCCCCAGCATTTT.

The chain carries TRBV4-3 and TRBJ2-7, with a possible D match to TRBD1 (6 bases). Deletions cut 0 bases from V and 3 bases from J, with 12 bases between. The CDR3 has 15 residues. CDR1 and CDR2 from the germline V gene are LGHNA and YSLEER. The CDR3 is CASSQDPDSIYEQYF. In DNA form, the CDR3 reads TGCGCCAGCAGCCAAGATCCGGACAGTATCTACGAGCAGTACTTC.

The chain is built from TRBV5-1 and TRBJ2-6, with TRBD1 matching 7 bases. This CDR3 has 15 amino acids. The germline V gene has CDR1 SGHRS and CDR2 YFSETQ. V shed 1 base, J shed 4 bases, and the junction held 2 bases outside the gene matches. The CDR3 coding sequence is TGCGCCAGCAGCTTGTCGGGACAGGGGGCCAACGTCCTGACTTTC. Translating it yields CASSLSGQGANVLTF.

V gene TRBV6-5 combines with J gene TRBJ2-5; no definite D call. CDR1 is MNHEY, CDR2 SVGAGI, per germline. The CDR3 is made up of 13 amino acids. V lost 2 bases and J 5 bases, leaving 9 bases between the germline ends. This CDR3 is CASSYQPTETQYF. The CDR3 coding sequence is TGTGCCAGCAGTTACCAGCCGACTGAGACCCAGTACTTC.

Concerning this clonotype: One junction end disagrees with the germline gene, perhaps due to a read error. CDR3: CASTKGRFWGAETRYF. CDR3 DNA: TGTGCCAGCACCAAAGGGAGGTTCTGGGGGGCGGAGACCCGGTACTTC. The chain joins TRBV25-1 to TRBJ2-5; either TRBD1 or TRBD2 may fit D (6 bases each). Germline loops: CDR1 MGHDK, CDR2 SYGVNS. There are 16 residues in the CDR3.

J is TRBJ1-2 and V is TRBV10-3; D remains ambiguous. This CDR3 has 15 residues. The V and J ends lost 2 bases and 4 bases respectively, with 14 bases between them. Germline V CDR1 and CDR2: ENHRY, SYGVKD. The CDR3 nucleotides read TGTGCCATCAGTGAGCTGATTTCCACTACCTATGGCTACACCTTC. This gives the protein CAISELISTTYGYTF.

This chain links TRBV7-8 with TRBJ1-5; unclear D gene. Per the germline V gene, CDR1 is SGHVS and CDR2 is FQNEAQ. V lost 5 bases, J lost 2 bases, and 13 bases lay in between. The CDR3 loop spans 15 amino acids. The CDR3 DNA is TGTGCCAGCAGCCTAAGATGGATGGGCAATCAGCCCCAGCATTTT. Protein: CASSLRWMGNQPQHF.

CDR3 in amino acids: CSASFGGRTGELFF. The DNA for the CDR3 is TGCAGTGCTAGTTTCGGGGGTAGGACCGGGGAGCTGTTTTTT. The V and J genes are TRBV20-1 and TRBJ2-2; D is perhaps TRBD2 (6 bases). The CDR3 has 14 amino acids. Germline CDR1 DFQATT, CDR2 SNEGSKA (reference sequence). Trimming cost V 3 bases and J 5 bases, with 13 bases left between them.

The chain carries TRBV4-3 and TRBJ2-5; 10 bases are a match to TRBD2. CDR1 is LGHNA, CDR2 YSLEER, per germline. CDR3 length: 16 residues. After removal of 1 base from V and 6 bases from J, the junction contained 8 bases not matched to a gene. Here the CDR3 reads CASSQVVAGGPQTQYF. CDR3 nucleotide sequence: TGCGCCAGCAGCCAAGTAGTAGCGGGGGGCCCTCAGACCCAGTACTTC.

The chain is built from TRBV28 and TRBJ2-4; a possible D gene is TRBD1 (6 bases). Germline-derived CDR1 and CDR2 are MDHEN and SYDVKM. The CDR3 is 13 amino acids. The ends were cut back, 9 bases at V and 1 base at J, with 10 bases in the middle. As DNA, the CDR3 is TGTGCCAGTTTAACAGGGGCCAAAAACATTCAGTACTTC. Translated, it gives CASLTGAKNIQYF.

The chain has TRBV12-3 or TRBV12-4 and TRBJ2-1, with no clear D. The CDR3 spans 14 residues. Trimming cost V 5 bases and J 6 bases, with 14 bases left between them. The CDR3 nucleotides are TGTGCCAGCAGTCAACCAGCTCGCGGCAATGAGCAGTTCTTC. Amino acids: CASSQPARGNEQFF.

The chain joins TRBV5-1 to TRBJ1-1; possible D gene TRBD1, 5 bases. Germline-derived CDR1 and CDR2 are SGHRS and YFSETQ. The CDR3 spans 15 residues. The V and J ends lost 3 bases and 0 bases respectively, with 12 bases between them. This CDR3 is CASSSTGLLNTEAFF. For the CDR3, the DNA is TGCGCCAGCAGCTCTACGGGACTCCTGAACACTGAAGCTTTCTTT.

This clonotype appeared a few times. V is TRBV4-2 and J is TRBJ2-5; a weak D match, TRBD1 (6 bases). V was pared by 0 bases and J by 5 bases, with 13 bases between. Germline loops: CDR1 LGHNA, CDR2 YNFKEQ. The CDR3 sequence is 15 residues long. CDR3 nucleotide sequence: TGTGCCAGCAGCCAAGATCCCCGGACAGAGGAGACCCAGTACTTC. Translating it yields CASSQDPRTEETQYF.

V and J are TRBV20-1 and TRBJ2-1; 8 bases agree with TRBD2. Germline lookup yields CDR1 DFQATT and CDR2 SNEGSKA (reference sequence). Trimming at V came to 3 bases and at J to 4 bases, leaving 5 bases not matched to a gene. The CDR3 consists of 14 residues. CDR3 sequence reads: CSARGIAGYNEQFF. The CDR3 DNA reads TGCAGTGCTAGGGGGATAGCGGGGTACAATGAGCAGTTCTTC.